Following are 23 T cell receptor beta chains from one sample sequenced in a study of T-cell reconstitution after alpha-beta-depleted transplantation in children. Using unique molecular identifiers, the investigators prepared the TCRbeta library. TCRdb re-analysed the PCR reads in MiXCR, keeping a single row per CDR3 protein. In the table there are about 870,000 distinct CDR3 sequences, about 15% of which are singletons. This material consisted of PBMCs, mostly from graft donor cells, taken 360 days after TCRalphabeta/CD19-depleted stem cell transplant. Every receptor here comes from a male patient younger than 18 who had a stem cell transplant for acute lymphoblastic leukemia, so the T cells may come from the graft donor.

This clonotype occurred a few times. This chain uses TRBV2 with TRBJ2-5, with D perhaps matching TRBD2 (6 bases). V lost 1 base and J lost 9, with 15 bases in between. The CDR3 is 14 residues long. CDR1 is SNHLY, CDR2 FYNNEI, per germline. The CDR3 DNA is TGTGCCAGCAGTGAAGGGGACTCCATTTCCCCCCAGTACTTC. Its protein product is CASSEGDSISPQYF.

In its sample, this clonotype was seen a few times. This chain connects TRBV7-9 to TRBJ2-3; either TRBD1 or TRBD2 may fit D (5 bases each). Germline V gene sequence: CDR1 SEHNR, CDR2 FQNEAQ (reference sequence). The CDR3 has 15 residues. V was pared by 4 bases and J by 1 base, with 12 bases between. The CDR3 spells CASSSSRGRTDTQYF. CDR3 DNA sequence: TGTGCCAGCAGCTCCTCCCGGGGCCGCACAGATACGCAGTATTTT.

This clonotype has only a few counts. V is TRBV20-1 and J is TRBJ1-2; D might be TRBD1 (6 bases). The CDR3 is 13 residues long. The V and J ends lost 4 bases and 8 bases respectively, with 17 bases between them. Germline values: CDR1 DFQATT, CDR2 SNEGSKA (reference sequence). CDR3 amino acids: CSANLLRRGGYTF. DNA for the CDR3: TGCAGTGCTAACCTTTTACGGAGGGGGGGCTACACCTTC.

The chain is built from TRBV19 and TRBJ2-1, with 8 bases fitting TRBD2. This CDR3 is 16 amino acids long. CDR1 and CDR2 (germline): LNHDA, SQIVND (reference sequence). Trimming at V came to 3 bases and at J to 2 bases, leaving 6 bases not matched to a gene. CDR3 DNA: TGTGCCAGTAGTATTTCCTCGGGACTAGCCTACAATGAGCAGTTCTTC. Translated, it gives CASSISSGLAYNEQFF.

This sequence joins TRBV10-3 and TRBJ2-1, with TRBD2 identical over 11 bases. In germline, CDR1 is ENHRY, CDR2 SYGVKD. With 3 bases clipped from V and 2 bases from J, the junction kept 3 bases outside the gene matches. This CDR3 comprises 16 residues. The CDR3 reads CAISDVGLAAYNEQFF. Written as DNA, the CDR3 is TGTGCCATCAGTGATGTGGGACTAGCGGCCTACAATGAGCAGTTCTTC.

The rearrangement joins TRBV25-1 to TRBJ2-7; 8 nucleotides line up with TRBD1. With 6 bases clipped from V and 4 bases from J, the junction kept 5 bases outside the gene matches. Per germline, CDR1 MGHDK and CDR2 SYGVNS. This CDR3 has 13 residues. This chain's CDR3 is CASSTRGLYEQYF. CDR3 bases: TGTGCCAGCAGCACCAGGGGGCTATACGAGCAGTACTTC.

The chain employs TRBV6-2 or TRBV6-3 and TRBJ2-2, with D tentatively TRBD2 (6 bases). V lost 0 bases to trimming and J lost 6 bases, with 17 bases between them. Germline V gene data show CDR1 as MNHEY and CDR2 as SVGEGT. The CDR3 has 17 residues. The CDR3 bases are TGTGCCAGCAGTTACTCTAAGAGACTAGTTAGAGCCGGGGAGCTGTTTTTT. Its protein is CASSYSKRLVRAGELFF.

This chain links TRBV20-1 with TRBJ2-3; D remains unclear. The CDR3 is made up of 19 amino acids. Germline V gene sequence: CDR1 DFQATT, CDR2 SNEGSKA (reference sequence). Trimming shortened V by 0 bases and J by 1 base, and 23 bases separated the two germline ends. The CDR3 loop reads CSARDPLLPTVYGTDTQYF. The CDR3 DNA reads as TGCAGTGCTAGAGATCCCCTCCTTCCCACCGTTTACGGCACAGATACGCAGTATTTT.

The CDR3 loop reads CASSPRGRVQNYEQYF. DNA of the CDR3: TGTGCCAGCAGTCCCCGAGGCAGGGTGCAAAACTACGAGCAGTACTTC. This rearrangement joins TRBV27 to TRBJ2-7, with a weak D call TRBD1 (5 bases). The V and J ends lost 5 bases and 3 bases respectively, with 20 bases between them. CDR1 is MNHEY, CDR2 SMNVEV, per germline (reference sequence). The CDR3 consists of 16 residues.

This clonotype was seen only a few times. The V gene is TRBV12-3 or TRBV12-4, the J gene TRBJ1-2, with D possibly matching TRBD1 (6 bases). The CDR3 runs 16 residues. Trimming removed 6 bases from V and 0 bases from J, with 17 bases in between. The CDR3 is CASRPSLQGSNYGYTF. In nucleotides, the CDR3 is TGTGCCAGCAGGCCTTCACTACAGGGCTCTAACTATGGCTACACCTTC.

In its sample, this clonotype was seen a few times. The chain employs TRBV18 and TRBJ2-4, with 8 bases aligning to TRBD1. The CDR3 has 13 amino acids. Germline trimming cut 6 bases from V and 7 bases from J; bases unmatched to any gene: 5. CDR1 is KGHSH and CDR2 is LQKENI in the germline V gene. The CDR3, as DNA: TGTGCCAGCTCGAGGACAGGGTGGAACATTCAGTACTTC. Translating gives CASSRTGWNIQYF.

This clonotype appeared a few times. The chain has TRBV24-1 and TRBJ1-1, with D perhaps matching TRBD1 (6 bases). Germline lookup yields CDR1 KGHDR and CDR2 SFDVKD. The CDR3 has 13 residues. The ends were cut back, 5 bases at V and 3 bases at J, with 9 bases in the middle. The CDR3 DNA is TGTGCCACCAGTGCGGGACACCACACTGAAGCTTTCTTT. Amino acid sequence: CATSAGHHTEAFF.

The table lists this clonotype with a few counts. J is TRBJ2-7 and V is TRBV4-1; D is ambiguous. Trimming took off 2 bases at V and 0 bases at J, with 17 bases between the two ends. CDR1 and CDR2 (germline): MGHRA, YSYEKL. The CDR3 extends over 17 amino acids. In nucleotides, the CDR3 is TGCGCCAGCAGCCAACCAAGGGTTGGCAGCTCCTCCTACGAGCAGTACTTC. Amino acid sequence: CASSQPRVGSSSYEQYF.

A few counts support this clonotype. J is TRBJ2-1 and V is TRBV29-1; 9 bases fit TRBD1. The CDR3 contains 16 residues. Trimming removed 7 bases from V and 6 bases from J; junction bases left unmatched: 16. Germline V gives CDR1 SQVTM, CDR2 ANQGSEA. The DNA for the CDR3 is TGCAGCGGCTGGACAGGGGTCACTTTACTATCCAATGAGCAGTTCTTC. This translates into CSGWTGVTLLSNEQFF.

On this clonotype itself: A read error may produce the germline difference seen at one junction end. This CDR3 is CASSPQRETSLSTDTQFF. The CDR3 DNA follows: TGCGCCAGCAGTCCGCAGCGGGAGACGTCCTTGAGCACAGATACGCAGTTTTTT. The chain links TRBV10-2 to TRBJ2-3; TRBD2 matches at 8 bases. Per the germline V gene, CDR1 is WSHSY and CDR2 is SAAADI. CDR3 size: 18 residues.

A few counts support this clonotype. The chain is built from TRBV4-1 and TRBJ2-7; TRBD2 matches 10 bases. This CDR3 region has 12 residues. The J segment lost 5 bases and the V segment lost 8 bases, leaving 3 bases of the junction unmatched. Germline CDR1 is MGHRA and CDR2 is YSYEKL. CDR3 region: CASGGLADEQYF. CDR3 coding DNA: TGCGCCAGCGGCGGACTAGCGGACGAGCAGTACTTC.

This rearrangement joins TRBV5-4 to TRBJ1-2; 8 nucleotides line up with TRBD1. The length of the CDR3 is 12 residues. Germline trimming cut 4 bases from V and 8 bases from J; bases unmatched to any gene: 4. Germline V gene lookup returns CDR1 SGHNT and CDR2 YYREEE (reference sequence). In nucleotides, the CDR3 is TGTGCCAGCAGCCGGGACAGGCAAGGCTACACCTTC. It encodes CASSRDRQGYTF.

V and J are TRBV7-3 and TRBJ2-4; D ambiguous. This CDR3 contains 14 residues. Germline V gives CDR1 SGHTA, CDR2 FQGTGA. Trimming shortened V by 0 bases and J by 7 bases, and 10 bases separated the two germline ends. Here the CDR3 reads CASSLTGPANIQYF. CDR3 nucleotides: TGTGCCAGCAGCTTAACTGGACCGGCTAACATTCAGTACTTC.

This clonotype has a handful of counts. The chain recombines TRBV12-3 or TRBV12-4 with TRBJ1-1, with D perhaps matching TRBD1 (5 bases). This CDR3 is built from 14 residues. Trimming cost V 3 bases and J 6 bases, with 14 bases left between them. This chain's CDR3 is CASSLARVMAEAFF. The CDR3, as DNA: TGTGCCAGCAGTTTGGCCAGGGTCATGGCTGAAGCTTTCTTT.

V is TRBV7-9 and J is TRBJ1-1; possible D gene TRBD1, 5 bases. The CDR3 is 15 amino acids. CDR1 is SEHNR and CDR2 is FQNEAQ in the germline V gene (reference sequence). The V and J ends lost 5 bases and 2 bases respectively, with 15 bases between them. Here the CDR3 DNA reads TGTGCCAGCAGCCAGCGACAGAATATTAACACTGAAGCTTTCTTT. It yields the protein CASSQRQNINTEAFF.

The chain employs TRBV6-6 and TRBJ2-5, with 7 bases lining up with TRBD1. The V and J ends lost 4 bases and 5 bases, in that order; junction bases with no gene match: 10. From germline, CDR1 is MNHNY and CDR2 SVGAGI (reference sequence). The CDR3 has 15 amino acids. The CDR3 sequence: CASSFGQDVVETQYF. The CDR3 DNA reads TGTGCCAGCAGTTTCGGACAGGACGTGGTCGAGACCCAGTACTTC.

The rearrangement joins TRBV4-1 to TRBJ2-1; TRBD2 matches at 12 bases. CDR3 length: 15 amino acids. The J segment lost 5 bases and the V segment lost 3 bases, leaving 2 bases of the junction unmatched. CDR1 and CDR2 (germline): MGHRA, YSYEKL. The CDR3 sequence: CASSHLAGGNNEQFF. The DNA for the CDR3 is TGCGCCAGCAGCCACCTAGCGGGAGGGAACAATGAGCAGTTCTTC.

CDR3 DNA sequence: TGCAGTGCCCGAGACAGGACCCCCTACAATGAGCAGTTCTTC. Residues: CSARDRTPYNEQFF. The chain recombines TRBV20-1 with TRBJ2-1; TRBD1 is a possible D gene (6 bases). Germline V CDR1 and CDR2: DFQATT, SNEGSKA (reference sequence). Between the trimmed V and J ends, which lost 6 bases and 2 bases, there was a span of 14 bases. The CDR3 is 14 amino acids.